This note documents a single TCR beta chain sequence. Its specificity is not known. The data originate from a study of T cell repertoires in cytomegalovirus infection. At the level of the study: Public signatures in TCR beta pointed to CMV infection and matching HLA type.

TCRdb fed the reads into MiXCR, producing one record per CDR3 protein. The table has 450,000 to 650,000 distinct CDR3 sequences, approximately 26% seen once. General observations from the study: Ex vivo responses were dominated by HLA-C-restricted CMV-specific TCR beta clonotypes. Identification of carriers of CMV plus the relevant HLA was performed using cumulative public TCR beta family frequency.

The CDR3 loop spans 17 amino acids. The V end lost 5 bases, the J end lost 7 bases, and 24 bases lay between the germline ends. CDR1 and CDR2 (germline): MDHEN, SYDVKM. The V call is TRBV28, the J call TRBJ2-1; D might be TRBD2 (6 bases). The clonotype originates from a human donor in good health (CMV status not recorded). Some clones in this sample may be carry-over from other donors' samples. Sequencing was carried out using PBMCs. The CDR3 nucleotides are TGTGCCAGCAGTCCCTACCTAGCTGGAGGGCCAAGGAATGAGCAGTTCTTC. Residues: CASSPYLAGGPRNEQFF.